This T cell receptor beta chain was identified during a study of vaccination and CD4 T cells after COVID-19. Study-wide background: Post-COVID sampling occurred a median roughly 100 days after diagnosis (range 35 to 161). Notes on the study in general: For SARS-CoV-2-reactive clonotypes, the median went from approximately 21 to 38, a nonsignificant increase.

Sequencing of cultured CD4+ T cell DNA used the Oncomine TCR Beta short-read assay. MiXCR was run by TCRdb on the PCR reads, yielding one entry per CDR3 protein. The table includes around 10,000 distinct CDR3 sequences, more than 25% detected once. A note on this clonotype: Its antigen is not identified.

Specified treatment: roughly 11-day PBMC culture with coronavirus spike peptide pools or control peptides (ViraFEST assay). Peptide pool stimulation in ViraFEST expanded antigen-specific T cells, whose TCRs were then sequenced. The sample comprised cultured CD4+ T cells from blood. The sequence was obtained from a human donor with COVID-19.

DNA for the CDR3: TGTGCCAGCAGCGTGGGAGCCCAGCCCCAGCATTTT. This gives the protein CASSVGAQPQHF. V and J are TRBV28 and TRBJ1-5; D gene unclear. Trimming took 6 bases from V and 7 from J, leaving 10 bases between them. Germline CDR1 MDHEN, CDR2 SYDVKM. The CDR3 runs 12 residues.